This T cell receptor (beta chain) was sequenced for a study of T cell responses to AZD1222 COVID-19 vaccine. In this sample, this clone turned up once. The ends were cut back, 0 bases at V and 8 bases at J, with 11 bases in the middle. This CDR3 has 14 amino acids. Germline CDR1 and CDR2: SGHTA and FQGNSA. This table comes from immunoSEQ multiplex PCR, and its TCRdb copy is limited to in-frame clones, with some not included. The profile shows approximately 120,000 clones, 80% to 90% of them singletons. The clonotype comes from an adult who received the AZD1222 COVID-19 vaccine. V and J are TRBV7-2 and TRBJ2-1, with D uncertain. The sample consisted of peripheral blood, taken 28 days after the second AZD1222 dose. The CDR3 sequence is CASSLAAARDEQFF. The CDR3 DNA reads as TGTGCCAGCAGCTTAGCGGCGGCTAGGGATGAGCAGTTCTTC.